This T cell receptor (beta chain) was captured in a study of immune heterogeneity within non-small cell lung tumors. Study findings and constraints: Identical dominant CDR3 beta clonotypes recurred among a patient's tumor sites, alongside site-unique high-frequency clones. High-frequency T-cell receptor beta clonotypes were largely distinct between individual patients.

It was with 32 V and 13 J primers that multiplex PCR amplified TCR beta CDR3. TCRdb used MiXCR to reprocess the multiplex PCR reads, holding one entry per CDR3 protein. Here the sample spans over 20,000 distinct CDR3 sequences, approximately 30% being singletons. Template was bulk tumor genomic DNA, 600 to 650 ng per sample. Far-apart biopsies, several per primary tumor, were taken during surgery. Samples came from untreated patients having curative surgery for newly diagnosed non-small cell lung cancer. There are 11 residues in the CDR3. Germline CDR1 reads MNHNS; CDR2 reads SASEGT. V was trimmed by 7 bases and J by 5 bases, leaving 9 bases between them. This clonotype was seen repeatedly, ten times or more. The antigen is not known.

This sequence joins TRBV6-1 and TRBJ2-7; D is unclear. Source material: lung tumor tissue. This TCR was sampled from a man aged 35-49 years with non-small cell lung cancer. CDR3 DNA: TGTGCCAGCACCATAAGGAACGAGCAGTACTTC. Protein: CASTIRNEQYF.